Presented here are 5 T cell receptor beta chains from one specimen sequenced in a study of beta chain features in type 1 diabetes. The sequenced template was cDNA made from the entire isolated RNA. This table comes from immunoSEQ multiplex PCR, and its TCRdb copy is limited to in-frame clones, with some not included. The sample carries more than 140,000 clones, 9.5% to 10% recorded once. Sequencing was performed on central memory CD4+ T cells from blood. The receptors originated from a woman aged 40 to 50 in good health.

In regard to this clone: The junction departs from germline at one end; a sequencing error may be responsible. The CDR3 region has the DNA TGTGCCGGCAGCCCTCCAGAACAAGAGACCCAGTACTTC. Translated: CAGSPPEQETQYF. This chain joins TRBV13 and TRBJ2-5; no reliable D call. The germline V gene encodes CDR1 PRHDT and CDR2 FYEKMQ (reference sequence). The CDR3 is 13 amino acids.

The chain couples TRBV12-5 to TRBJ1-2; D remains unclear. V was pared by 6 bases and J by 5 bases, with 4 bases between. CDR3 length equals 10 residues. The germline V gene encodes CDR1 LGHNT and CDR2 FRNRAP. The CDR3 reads CASGTYGYTF. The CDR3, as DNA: TGTGCTAGTGGCACATATGGCTACACCTTC. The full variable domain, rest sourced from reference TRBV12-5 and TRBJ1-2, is DARVTQTPRHKVTEMGQEVTMRCQPILGHNTVFWYRQTMMQGLELLAYFRNRAPLDDSGMPKDRFSAEMPDATLATLKIQPSEPRDSAVYFCASGTYGYTFGSGTRLTVV.

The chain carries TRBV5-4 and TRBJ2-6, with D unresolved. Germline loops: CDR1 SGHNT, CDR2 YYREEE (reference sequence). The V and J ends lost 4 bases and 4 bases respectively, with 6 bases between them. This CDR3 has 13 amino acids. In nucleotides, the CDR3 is TGTGCCAGCAGCCCCGTGGGGGCCAACGTCCTGACTTTC. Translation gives CASSPVGANVLTF.

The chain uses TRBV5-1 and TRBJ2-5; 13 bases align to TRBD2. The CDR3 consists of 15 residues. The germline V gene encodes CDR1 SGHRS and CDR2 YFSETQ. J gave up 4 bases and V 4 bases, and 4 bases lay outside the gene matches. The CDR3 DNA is TGCGCCAGCAGCGGGGGACTAGCGGGGCGAGAGACCCAGTACTTC. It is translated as CASSGGLAGRETQYF.

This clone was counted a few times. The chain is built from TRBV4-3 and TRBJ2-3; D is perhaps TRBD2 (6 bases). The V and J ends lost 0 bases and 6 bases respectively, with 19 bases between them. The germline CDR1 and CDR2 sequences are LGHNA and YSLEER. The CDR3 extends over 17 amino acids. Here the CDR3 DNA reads TGCGCCAGCAGCCAAGATCAGAGGCAGGGACTGCCTGATACGCAGTATTTT. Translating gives CASSQDQRQGLPDTQYF.